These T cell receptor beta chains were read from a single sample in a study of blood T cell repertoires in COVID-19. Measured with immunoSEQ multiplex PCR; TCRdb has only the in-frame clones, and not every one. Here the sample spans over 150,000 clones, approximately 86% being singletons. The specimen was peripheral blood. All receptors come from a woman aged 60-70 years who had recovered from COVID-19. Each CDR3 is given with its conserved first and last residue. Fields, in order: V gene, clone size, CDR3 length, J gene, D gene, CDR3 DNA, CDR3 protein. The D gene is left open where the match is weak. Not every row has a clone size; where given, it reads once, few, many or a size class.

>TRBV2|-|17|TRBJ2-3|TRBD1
TGTGCCAGCATGTTTTCGATTCGGACAGGTTACACAGATACGCAGTATTTT
CASMFSIRTGYTDTQYF
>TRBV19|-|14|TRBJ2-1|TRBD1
TGTGCCAGTAGTCCAAGGACAGGGTCGAATGAGCAGTTCTTC
CASSPRTGSNEQFF
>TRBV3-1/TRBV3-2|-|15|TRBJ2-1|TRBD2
TGTGCCAGCAGCCAAGGGAAGCGGGGGGGCAATGAGCAGTTCTTC
CASSQGKRGGNEQFF
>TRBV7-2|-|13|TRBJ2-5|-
TGTGCCAGCACTGGGGCGCCGCAAGAGACCCAGTACTTC
CASTGAPQETQYF
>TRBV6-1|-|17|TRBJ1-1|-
TGTGCCAGCAGTGACGGGACAATCAATGCCCTGAACACTGAAGCTTTCTTT
CASSDGTINALNTEAFF
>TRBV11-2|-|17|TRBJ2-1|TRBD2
TGTGCCAGCAGCTTACTGACCGGGACTAGCTCCTACAATGAGCAGTTCTTC
CASSLLTGTSSYNEQFF
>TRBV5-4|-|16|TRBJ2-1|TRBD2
TGTGCCAGCAGCGCAGGACTAGCGGGGACCTACAATGAGCAGTTCTTC
CASSAGLAGTYNEQFF
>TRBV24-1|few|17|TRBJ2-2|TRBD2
TGTGCCACCAGTGATTTTGGAGCGGGGGTGCTTGGCGGGGAGCTGTTTTTT
CATSDFGAGVLGGELFF
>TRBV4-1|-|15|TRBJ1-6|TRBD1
TGCGCCAGCAGCCAAGGACAGGGGGCGAATTCACCCCTCCACTTT
CASSQGQGANSPLHF
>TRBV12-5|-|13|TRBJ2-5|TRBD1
TGTGCTAGTGGAAGACAGGGTTCAGAGACCCAGTACTTC
CASGRQGSETQYF
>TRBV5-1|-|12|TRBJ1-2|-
TGCGCCAGCAGCTTACCCGGAGCTGGCTACACCTTC
CASSLPGAGYTF
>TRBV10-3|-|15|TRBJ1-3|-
TGTGCCATCGGGGGGGACGGGAGCTCTGGAAACACCATATATTTT
CAIGGDGSSGNTIYF
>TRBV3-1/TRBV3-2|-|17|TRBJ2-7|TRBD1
TGTGCCAGCAGCCAGAGGGGCCCGGGACAGGCGACCTACGAGCAGTACTTC
CASSQRGPGQATYEQYF
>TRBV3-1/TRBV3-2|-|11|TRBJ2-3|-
TGTGCCAGCAGTCGTCAGTTTACGCAGTATTTT
CASSRQFTQYF
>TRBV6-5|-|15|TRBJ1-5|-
TGTGCCAGCACGGTATTAGGAGTCGCCGGGGGGCCCCAGCATTTT
CASTVLGVAGGPQHF
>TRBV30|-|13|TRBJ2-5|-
TGTGCCTCGAGGGGCCAACCCCAAGAGACCCAGTACTTC
CASRGQPQETQYF